The text below deals with one T cell receptor (beta chain). CDR3 length equals 16 residues. From germline, CDR1 is SGHTA and CDR2 FQGNSA. With 5 bases removed from V and 0 bases from J, the gap between germline ends came to 17 bases. The data belong to a study of blood T cell repertoires in COVID-19. Sequenced by immunoSEQ multiplex PCR; TCRdb stores in-frame clones only, minus some. The table includes 210,000 or so clones, roughly 90% detected once. V gene TRBV7-2 combines with J gene TRBJ2-7; D gene unclear. The specimen was PBMCs or T cells enriched from blood (not recorded which). The clonotype was recovered from a woman aged 50 to 60 in a cohort exposed to, infected with or recovered from COVID-19 (not recorded which). CDR3 DNA: TGTGCCAGCAGCCTCGCTCCGCTCTCTAGCTCCTACGAGCAGTACTTC. Translating it yields CASSLAPLSSSYEQYF. Using reference TRBV7-2 and TRBJ2-7 for the parts outside the CDR3, the full variable domain is GAGVSQSPSNKVTEKGKDVELRCDPISGHTALYWYRQSLGQGLEFLIYFQGNSAPDKSGLPSDRFSAERTGGSVSTLTIQRTQQEDSAVYLCASSLAPLSSSYEQYFGPGTRLTVT.